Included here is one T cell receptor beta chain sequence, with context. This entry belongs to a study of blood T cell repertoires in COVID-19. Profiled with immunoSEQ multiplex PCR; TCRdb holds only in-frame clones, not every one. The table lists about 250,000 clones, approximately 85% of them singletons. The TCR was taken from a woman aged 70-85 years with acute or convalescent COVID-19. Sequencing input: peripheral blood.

CDR3 sequence: CSASDPHEQFF. DNA for the CDR3: TGCAGTGCCAGCGACCCCCATGAGCAGTTCTTC. V usage is TRBV20-1 and J usage is TRBJ2-1; D unclear. Germline-derived CDR1 and CDR2 are DFQATT and SNEGSKA (reference sequence). This CDR3 is 11 amino acids long. V lost 6 bases and J lost 8, with 11 bases in between.